This T cell receptor beta chain was sequenced in a study of technical replicates of blood from a few donors. The protocol was immunoSEQ multiplex PCR, while the TCRdb copy is restricted to in-frame clones and leaves out a portion. The sample lists approximately 82,000 clones; 85% to 95% were seen once. In germline, CDR1 is SEHNR, CDR2 FQNEAQ (reference sequence). This CDR3 spans 14 amino acids. V lost 5 bases to trimming and J lost 4 bases, with 12 bases between them. The sequence was obtained from a human donor in good health. Source material: T cells isolated from PBMCs. This rearrangement joins TRBV7-9 to TRBJ1-5, with D unclear. DNA of the CDR3: TGTGCCAGCAGCCGGGGAGGGCGGAATCAGCCCCAGCATTTT. Amino acids: CASSRGGRNQPQHF. Combining the CDR3 with reference TRBV7-9 and TRBJ1-5 gives the whole variable domain DTGVSQNPRHKITKRGQNVTFRCDPISEHNRLYWYRQTLGQGPEFLTYFQNEAQLEKSRLLSDRFSAERPKGSFSTLEIQRTEQGDSAMYLCASSRGGRNQPQHFGDGTRLSIL.